This TCR beta chain was captured in a study of Graves' ophthalmopathy and Graves' hyperthyroidism. For repertoire sequencing, the TCR beta CDR3 regions were amplified from RNA transcripts. After a first-round RT-PCR with HTBI primers, a second-round multiplex PCR was run. From the multiplex PCR reads, TCRdb called clonotypes with MiXCR, one entry per CDR3 protein. The sample yields 650,000 to 900,000 distinct CDR3 sequences, 35% to 50% seen once. Trimming pared 5 bases from V and 3 bases from J, leaving 17 bases between. CDR3 length: 15 amino acids. Germline V CDR1 and CDR2: SNHLY, FYNNEI. This TCR came from an adult man with Graves' ophthalmopathy. The chain combines TRBV2 with TRBJ2-7, with D unresolved. The sequenced material came from peripheral blood. The CDR3 DNA is TGTGCCAGCAGTTACTCGAAGTCCAGCAACTACGAGCAGTACTTC. Translating it yields CASSYSKSSNYEQYF.